A few counts support the clone carrying this TCR beta chain. These data come from a study of human T cells and chemical hapten exposure. TCRdb independently ran MiXCR on the RACE reads; one entry per CDR3 protein. The table has about 140,000 distinct CDR3 sequences, 10% to 15% seen once. As for time point: patch test 2, 6 weeks after DPC sensitization. Treatment reported: therapeutic diphenylcyclopropenone sensitization with weekly scalp DPC. Germline values: CDR1 SQVTM, CDR2 ANQGSEA. The CDR3 is 14 residues long. Trimming pared 3 bases from V and 4 bases from J, leaving 15 bases between. The chain couples TRBV29-1 to TRBJ1-1; D is undetermined. The clonotype comes from a woman between 50 and 59 years old with alopecia areata. Some clones in this sample may be carry-over from other donors' samples. The specimen was whole blood, collected in connection with sensitization to the hapten diphenylcyclopropenone (DPC). The CDR3 nucleotides are TGCAGCGTTGATGGGCCGGGCCTGGGCACTGAAGCTTTCTTT. As protein: CSVDGPGLGTEAFF.